This TCR beta chain derives from a study of blood T cell repertoires in COVID-19. Clones were read by immunoSEQ multiplex PCR, and TCRdb kept only the in-frame ones, dropping some. The sample consists of hundreds of thousands of clones, 75% to 90% of them appearing once. The CDR3 totals 13 residues. The gene calls are TRBV21-1 and TRBJ2-3; the table's D call, TRBD2, has no DNA check behind it. TRBV21-1 is tagged as a pseudogene. The receptor's source is a woman aged 18-35 years who had recovered from COVID-19. Sequencing input: PBMCs or T cells enriched from blood (not recorded which). This CDR3 is CASSLHPGLASYF. The CDR3 coding sequence is TGTGCCAGCAGCCTACACCCGGGACTAGCTTCGTATTTT.